A selection of T cell receptor beta chains follows, all from one sample in a study of blood T cell repertoires in COVID-19. Measured with immunoSEQ multiplex PCR; TCRdb has only the in-frame clones, and not every one. In the table there are approximately 120,000 clones, roughly four fifths of which are singletons. The sample taken for sequencing was PBMCs or T cells enriched from blood (not recorded which). The receptors here all came from a man aged 30-40 years who had recovered from COVID-19. Both conserved end residues are part of each CDR3. A D gene is named only where the DNA matches it firmly. Only part of the rows carry a size: once, few, many, or a class if the clone is expanded.

>TRBV19|TRBJ2-1|NA|NA
TGTGCCAGTGGTCTTTCGAGCGCCAATGAGCAGTTCTTC
CASGLSSANEQFF
>TRBV5-6|TRBJ2-2|NA|NA
TGTGCCAGCAGCAGCCTCCGGGGTAAGGACACCGGGGAGCTGTTTTTT
CASSSLRGKDTGELFF
>TRBV13|TRBJ1-2|NA|once
TGTGCCAGCAGCGCACAGGGCAACTATGGCTACACCTTC
CASSAQGNYGYTF
>TRBV28|TRBJ2-7|TRBD2|NA
TGTGCCAGCAGTCGGACTAGCGATCTTAGCGAGCAGTACTTC
CASSRTSDLSEQYF
>TRBV6-5|TRBJ2-7|TRBD2|NA
TGTGCCAGCTCTGGAGTGGCGGGAGGCCCTTTTGAGCAGTACTTC
CASSGVAGGPFEQYF
>TRBV19|TRBJ1-1|NA|NA
TGTGCCAGTAGTATCCGGGACATGTGGGAGGGCACTGAAGCTTTCTTT
CASSIRDMWEGTEAFF
>TRBV29-1|TRBJ1-1|NA|NA
TGCAGCGTTCGTGAGGGTATGGGGACTGAAGCTTTCTTT
CSVREGMGTEAFF
>TRBV6-5|TRBJ1-2|TRBD1|NA
TGTGCCAGCAGTCCGTTTTCGACAGGGGATGGCTACACCTTC
CASSPFSTGDGYTF
>TRBV6-5|TRBJ2-7|TRBD1|NA
TGTGCCAGCAGTTCGGACAGGGGGCCGAGCTACGAGCAGTACTTC
CASSSDRGPSYEQYF
>TRBV9|TRBJ1-2|NA|NA
TGTGCCAGCAGCGTAGAAGATTTGGGGCAAACCTCCTATGGCTACACCTTC
CASSVEDLGQTSYGYTF
>TRBV5-6|TRBJ2-3|TRBD2|NA
TGTGCCAGCAGCGCCCGACTAGCGGGGGTCACAGATACGCAGTATTTT
CASSARLAGVTDTQYF
>TRBV3-1/TRBV3-2|TRBJ2-3|NA|NA
TGTGCCAGCAGCCAATTGTCGGCCGGGGTAACAGATACGCAGTATTTT
CASSQLSAGVTDTQYF
>TRBV5-6|TRBJ2-3|TRBD1|NA
TGTGCCAGCAGCACCGGGACAGGGGCTGTAACAGATACGCAGTATTTT
CASSTGTGAVTDTQYF
>TRBV6-2/TRBV6-3|TRBJ1-3|NA|few
TGTGCCAGCAGTTACGGAGAGAGCTCTGGAAACACCATATATTTT
CASSYGESSGNTIYF
>TRBV6-6|TRBJ1-5|TRBD1|NA
TGTGCCAGCGGCCAGGGGGCGGGCAATCAGCCCCAGCATTTT
CASGQGAGNQPQHF
>TRBV19|TRBJ2-7|NA|few
TGTGCCAGTAAAACCCAGGACACGTCCTACGAGCAGTACTTC
CASKTQDTSYEQYF
>TRBV10-1|TRBJ2-1|NA|NA
TGCGCCACCTCCCGAGGACAATACAATGAGCAGTTCTTC
CATSRGQYNEQFF
>TRBV7-9|TRBJ2-5|TRBD1|NA
TGTGCCAGCAGCTGGGACAGGGAATTCCAAGAGACCCAGTACTTC
CASSWDREFQETQYF
>TRBV12-3/TRBV12-4|TRBJ2-2|NA|NA
TGTGCCAGCAGTTTTGGGGGGTCCGGGGAGCTGTTTTTT
CASSFGGSGELFF
>TRBV7-2|TRBJ1-3|NA|NA
TGTGCCAGCAGTTTCCAGGGTTTTGGAAACACCATATATTTT
CASSFQGFGNTIYF
>TRBV5-6|TRBJ2-7|NA|NA
TGTGCCAGCAGCTTGGGCGGCGAGCAGTACTTC
CASSLGGEQYF
>TRBV5-4|TRBJ2-7|NA|NA
TGTGCCAGCAGCTTAACAGGCGTCGAGCAGTACTTC
CASSLTGVEQYF
>TRBV27|TRBJ2-7|NA|NA
TGTGCCAGCACCCCCGTGGGGGGTGCTGGCAGAAGCGAGCAGTACTTC
CASTPVGGAGRSEQYF
>TRBV14|TRBJ2-3|NA|NA
TGTGCCAGCAGCCTGGACAGCAATACGCAGTATTTT
CASSLDSNTQYF
>TRBV4-2|TRBJ2-5|NA|NA
TGTGCCAGCAGCCAAGAGGAGAGAGACAGTAAAGAGACCCAGTACTTC
CASSQEERDSKETQYF
>TRBV14|TRBJ2-5|TRBD2|NA
TGTGCCAGCAGCCAAGTTTTTTCCGGGACTAGCGGGACCGGGGCCCAGTACTTC
CASSQVFSGTSGTGAQYF
>TRBV2|TRBJ1-1|NA|once
TGTGCCAGCAAAGCGTGGCAGAATGAAGCTTTCTTT
CASKAWQNEAFF
>TRBV29-1|TRBJ1-1|NA|NA
TGCAGCGTTGAGGGTATGACAGATGAAGCTTTCTTT
CSVEGMTDEAFF
>TRBV5-1|TRBJ2-3|TRBD1|NA
TGCGCCAGCAGCTTGCCGGGACAGTATGGCACAGATACGCAGTATTTT
CASSLPGQYGTDTQYF
>TRBV9|TRBJ2-1|TRBD2|NA
TGTGCCAGCAGCGTAGATGGCGGGACTAGCGTATGGAATGAGCAGTTCTTC
CASSVDGGTSVWNEQFF
>TRBV11-1|TRBJ1-1|NA|NA
TGTGCCAGCAGCTTACAGGGGAACACTGAAGCTTTCTTT
CASSLQGNTEAFF
>TRBV27|TRBJ1-2|TRBD1|many
TGTGCCAGCAGTGTACTCGGGACAGGGTTTGGCTACACCTTC
CASSVLGTGFGYTF
>TRBV27|TRBJ2-1|TRBD2|NA
TGTGCCAGCAGCCCCGGGGGGACTTATGATGAGCAGTTCTTC
CASSPGGTYDEQFF
>TRBV6-6|TRBJ2-5|TRBD2|NA
TGTGCCAGCAGTCAGAACGGGAGGGCCGGAGAGACCCAGTACTTC
CASSQNGRAGETQYF
>TRBV6-1|TRBJ1-4|NA|NA
TGTGCCAGCAGTGAACGCCAGGGTGCTAATGAAAAACTGTTTTTT
CASSERQGANEKLFF
>TRBV6-4|TRBJ2-3|NA|many
TGTGCCAGCAGTGAGGACATCACAGATACGCAGTATTTT
CASSEDITDTQYF
>TRBV21-1|TRBJ1-5|NA|NA
TGTGCCAGCAGCCACCCGGGACAGGGGGATCAGCCCCAGCATTTT
CASSHPGQGDQPQHF
>TRBV13|TRBJ1-1|NA|NA
TGTGCCAGCAGCTTCGGGGGTTGGGAAATTGAAGCTTTCTTT
CASSFGGWEIEAFF
>TRBV2|TRBJ1-4|TRBD1|NA
TGTGCCAGCAGTGACGGGACAGGGTTTGAAAAACTGTTTTTT
CASSDGTGFEKLFF
>TRBV27|TRBJ2-7|NA|NA
TGTGCCAGCAGTTTGCGATCCTCTAACTACTACGAGCAGTACTTC
CASSLRSSNYYEQYF
>TRBV27|TRBJ1-1|NA|NA
TGTGCCAGCAGTTTCTATTCGAACACTGAAGCTTTCTTT
CASSFYSNTEAFF
>TRBV6-5|TRBJ1-5|NA|NA
TGTGCCAGCAGTCCTAATTATAGCAATCAGCCCCAGCATTTT
CASSPNYSNQPQHF
>TRBV5-4|TRBJ2-4|NA|NA
TGTGCCAGCAGCGCAGGTAGTACAAACATTCAGTACTTC
CASSAGSTNIQYF
>TRBV6-5|TRBJ2-1|NA|NA
TGTGCCAGCAGTTTTGGGACTCGTGCTCCTTACAATGAGCAGTTCTTC
CASSFGTRAPYNEQFF
>TRBV27|TRBJ2-6|NA|NA
TGTGCCAGCAAAATCTTATCCGGGGCCAACGTCCTGACTTTC
CASKILSGANVLTF
>TRBV10-2|TRBJ1-3|NA|NA
TGCGCCAGCAGTGAACCAGGCCTTTCCTCTGGAAACACCATATATTTT
CASSEPGLSSGNTIYF
>TRBV6-5|TRBJ1-4|NA|NA
TGTGCCATTGACAGTCATAATGAAAAACTGTTTTTT
CAIDSHNEKLFF
>TRBV12-5|TRBJ2-3|NA|NA
TGTGCTAGTGGTTTGGTACTACGCACAGATACGCAGTATTTT
CASGLVLRTDTQYF
>TRBV7-9|TRBJ1-1|NA|NA
TGTGCCAGCAGCTTAGGTAGACAGATGAACACTGAAGCTTTCTTT
CASSLGRQMNTEAFF
>TRBV7-6|TRBJ2-2|TRBD1|NA
TGTGCCAGCAGTCCCGGGACAGGGGGGATATTCGGGGAGCTGTTTTTT
CASSPGTGGIFGELFF
>TRBV19|TRBJ1-5|NA|NA
TGTGCCAGTAGTAAACGGGCCGGGGTGAGCAATCAGCCCCAGCATTTT
CASSKRAGVSNQPQHF
>TRBV7-2|TRBJ2-3|TRBD2|NA
TGTGCCAGCAGCCGTCAAGCGGGAGGGACCACAGATACGCAGTATTTT
CASSRQAGGTTDTQYF